These 7 T cell receptor beta chains share one sample of origin, sequenced in a study of T cells in Graves' hyperthyroidism and ophthalmopathy. TCR beta CDR3 regions were amplified from RNA transcripts. TCR CDR3 regions were first amplified by RT-PCR with HTBI primers. TCRdb reanalysed the multiplex PCR reads using MiXCR and keeps one entry per CDR3 protein. The sample lists hundreds of thousands of distinct CDR3 sequences; roughly a sixth were seen once. Sequencing used blood. These receptors originate from a woman aged 45-65 years with Graves' hyperthyroidism that later progressed to Graves' ophthalmopathy.

This clonotype was observed many times. The CDR3 is CASATGLPYEQYF. The DNA of the CDR3 is TGTGCCAGCGCGACAGGACTTCCCTACGAGCAGTACTTC. The rearrangement joins TRBV2 to TRBJ2-7, with a possible D match to TRBD1 (6 bases). The CDR3 has 13 residues. Trimming pared 8 bases from V and 2 bases from J, leaving 13 bases between. Germline V gene sequence: CDR1 SNHLY, CDR2 FYNNEI.

This clonotype has just a few counts. J is TRBJ2-2 and V is TRBV9; D is ambiguous. V lost 4 bases and J 5 bases, leaving 21 bases between the germline ends. This CDR3 has 17 amino acids. The V gene's germline CDR1 is SGDLS and CDR2 YYNGEE. Written as DNA, the CDR3 is TGTGCCAGCAGCCTCACCCCCCGTCTAGTTCGGACCGGGGAGCTGTTTTTT. This translates into CASSLTPRLVRTGELFF.

This clonotype was recorded at least ten times. A junction boundary mismatches the germline segment, possibly from a read error. The genes are TRBV30 and TRBJ2-5; D unclear. This CDR3 has 12 amino acids. Germline CDR1 GTSNPN, CDR2 SVGIG (reference sequence). Here the CDR3 DNA reads TGTGCCTGGAGTGTAGGTCAGGCGGTTATGGACTTC. The encoded protein is CAWSVGQAVMDF. The whole variable domain, filled in from reference TRBV30 and TRBJ2-5, reads SQTIHQWPATLVQPVGSPLSLECTVEGTSNPNLYWYRQAAGRGLQLLFYSVGIGQISSEVPQNLSASRPQDRQFILSSKKLLLSDSGFYLCAWSVGQAVMDFGPGTRLLVL.

This clonotype was recorded a few times. This chain joins TRBV19 and TRBJ1-4; D is perhaps TRBD1 (5 bases). This CDR3 is 15 amino acids long. Trimming left V 4 bases short and J 3 bases short, with 12 bases between. From germline, CDR1 is LNHDA and CDR2 SQIVND (reference sequence). In DNA form, the CDR3 reads TGTGCCAGTAGTACGAATCAGGGATCTAATGAAAAACTGTTTTTT. Its translation: CASSTNQGSNEKLFF.

This clonotype was detected ten times or more. V is TRBV6-1 and J is TRBJ2-1; 9 positions agree with TRBD2. Germline loops: CDR1 MNHNS, CDR2 SASEGT. V dropped 5 bases and J dropped 6; count of bases not matched to a gene: 8. The CDR3 totals 15 residues. CDR3 nucleotides: TGTGCCAGCAGTACGGGGGCTAGCGGGGCCAATGAGCAGTTCTTC. Protein product: CASSTGASGANEQFF.

V is TRBV19 and J is TRBJ1-1, with D maybe TRBD1 (5 bases). Looked up from germline, CDR1 is LNHDA and CDR2 is SQIVND (reference sequence). This CDR3 has 14 amino acids. The ends were cut back, 2 bases at V and 2 bases at J, with 9 bases in the middle. The CDR3 reads CASSISRGNTEAFF. CDR3 nucleotides: TGTGCCAGTAGTATAAGTAGGGGAAACACTGAAGCTTTCTTT.

This clonotype has more than one count but fewer than ten. This chain uses TRBV7-8 with TRBJ1-6; D is possibly TRBD1 (6 bases). The germline CDR1 and CDR2 sequences are SGHVS and FQNEAQ. Trimming pared 1 base from V and 8 bases from J, leaving 21 bases between. This CDR3 has 18 residues. DNA of the CDR3: TGTGCCAGCAGCTTAGTCCAGGGGTCCCGTATGATTTATTCACCCCTCCACTTT. Protein sequence: CASSLVQGSRMIYSPLHF.